This T cell receptor (beta chain) was captured by sequencing in a study of identical twins. Findings of the study overall: Beta out-of-frame twin sharing showed a weaker excess. An excess of low generation probability was shown by twin-shared out-of-frame alpha sequences. Fewer insertions were carried by abundant cord blood beta clonotypes, but none was seen in memory repertoires.

cDNA carried unique molecular identifiers, and a universal primer site was added by template switching. Each CDR3 protein is one row after TCRdb ran MiXCR on the 5' RACE reads. The profile covers 450,000 to 500,000 distinct CDR3 sequences, with around 15% appearing a single time and approximately 1% taken by the ten largest. V lost 8 bases, J lost 3 bases, and 5 bases stayed unmatched. Germline V gene sequence: CDR1 SQVTM, CDR2 ANQGSEA. The CDR3 runs to 12 residues. With respect to this clonotype: The antigen remains unidentified.

The same specimen was also included in a second study, on yellow fever vaccine responses in identical twins.

Sequences were obtained from CD4+ T cells sorted from blood. The receptor was derived from a woman under 30 in good health. The chain carries TRBV29-1 and TRBJ2-7; the match to TRBD1 covers 9 bases. Here the CDR3 DNA reads TGCAGCTATAGACAGGGGGGCTACGAGCAGTACTTC. This translates into CSYRQGGYEQYF.